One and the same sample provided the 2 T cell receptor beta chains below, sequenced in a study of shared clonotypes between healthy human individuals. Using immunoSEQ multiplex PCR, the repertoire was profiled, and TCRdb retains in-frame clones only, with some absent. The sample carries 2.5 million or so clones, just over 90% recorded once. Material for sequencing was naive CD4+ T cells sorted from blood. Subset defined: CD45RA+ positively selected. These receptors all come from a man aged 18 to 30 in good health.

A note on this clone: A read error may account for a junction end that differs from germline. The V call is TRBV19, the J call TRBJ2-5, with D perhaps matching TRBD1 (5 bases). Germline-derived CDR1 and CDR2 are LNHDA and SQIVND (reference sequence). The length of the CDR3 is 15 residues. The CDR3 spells CTSSIRRQIQETQYF. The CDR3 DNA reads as TGTACCAGTAGTATAAGAAGACAGATCCAAGAGACCCAGTACTTC. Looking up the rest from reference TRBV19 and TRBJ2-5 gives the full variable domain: DGGITQSPKYLFRKEGQNVTLSCEQNLNHDAMYWYRQDPGQGLRLIYYSQIVNDFQKGDIAEGYSVSREKKESFPLTVTSAQKNPTAFYLCTSSIRRQIQETQYFGPGTRLLVL.

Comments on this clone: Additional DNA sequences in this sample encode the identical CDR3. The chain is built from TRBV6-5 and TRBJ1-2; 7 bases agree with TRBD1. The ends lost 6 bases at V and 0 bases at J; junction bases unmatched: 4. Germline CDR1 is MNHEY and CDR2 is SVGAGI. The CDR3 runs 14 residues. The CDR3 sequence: CASRRDSTNYGYTF. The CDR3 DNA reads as TGTGCCAGCAGGCGGGACAGCACTAACTATGGCTACACCTTC.